This is a list of T cell receptor beta chains from one sample in a study of T-cell reconstitution after alpha-beta-depleted transplantation in children. MiXCR was run by TCRdb on the PCR reads, yielding one entry per CDR3 protein. The sample contains about 76,000 distinct CDR3 sequences, 12% to 15% of which appear only once. This material consisted of PBMCs, mostly from graft donor cells, taken 180 days after TCRalphabeta/CD19-depleted stem cell transplant. These TCRs come from a male patient aged 2 to 10 who had a stem cell transplant for acute lymphoblastic leukemia, so the T cells may come from the graft donor. The CDR3 runs from the conserved cysteine through the conserved F or W. D genes are given only for firm matches. Some rows mark clone size as missing; the rest say once, few, many or name a class of expanded clone.

cdr3_nt cdr3_aa d_call clone_size j_call v_call
TGTGCCAGCAGCTCCAGCCGAGATTGGCTAACCGGGGAGCTGTTTTTT CASSSSRDWLTGELFF . many TRBJ2-2 TRBV7-6
TGTGCCAGCAGCTCTCCCGCAGGGGGCGCTTTGAACGAGCAGTACTTC CASSSPAGGALNEQYF TRBD1 medium-sized TRBJ2-7 TRBV7-9
TGTGCCATCAGCTGGACAGTTCTGTATGGCTACACCTTC CAISWTVLYGYTF . many TRBJ1-2 TRBV10-3
TGTGCCAGCAGCCACATCCGGGACAGGTTTACCTACAATGAGCAGTTCTTC CASSHIRDRFTYNEQFF TRBD1 many TRBJ2-1 TRBV12-3/TRBV12-4
TGTGCCAGCAGCTTAGCAGGGGCGGGGTCCTACGAGCAGTACTTC CASSLAGAGSYEQYF . many TRBJ2-7 TRBV7-8
TGTGCCAGCAGCTCAAGGGACCGCTCTTTAGCCATACTGTTTTTT CASSSRDRSLAILFF . few TRBJ2-2 TRBV7-2
TGTGCCAGCAGTCGAGGGGGGAGGACTGAAGCTTTCTTT CASSRGGRTEAFF . . TRBJ1-1 TRBV6-1
TGCAGCGTTTTGAGGGTATCGAACACCGGGGAGCTGTTTTTT CSVLRVSNTGELFF . many TRBJ2-2 TRBV29-1
TGTGCTAGTGGTTTGGGTTACTATGGCTACACCTTC CASGLGYYGYTF . . TRBJ1-2 TRBV12-5
TGCGCCAGCAGCTTGACAGGGGGCAAAGCTAACTATGGCTACACCTTC CASSLTGGKANYGYTF TRBD1 . TRBJ1-2 TRBV5-1
TGTGCCAGCAGCCCCTTGAGGGGGAGAGATACGCAGTATTTT CASSPLRGRDTQYF . few TRBJ2-3 TRBV9
TGCAGTGCCCCCCGGACAGGGAAGAAGGCTAAAGTGACCCAGTACTTC CSAPRTGKKAKVTQYF TRBD1 . TRBJ2-5 TRBV20-1
TGCGCCAGCAGCCCCTCCGGGCTAACCAGTCAGCCCCAGCATTTT CASSPSGLTSQPQHF . . TRBJ1-5 TRBV5-1
TGTGCCAGCAGTTACCGGGACAGGGATGCCTACGAGCAGTACTTC CASSYRDRDAYEQYF TRBD1 few TRBJ2-7 TRBV12-3/TRBV12-4
TGTGCCAGCAGCTTAGGGGGCCCCTACAATGAGCAGTTCTTC CASSLGGPYNEQFF . few TRBJ2-1 TRBV7-2
TGTGCCAGCAGATTACAGGGCCCTAATGAAAAACTGTTTTTT CASRLQGPNEKLFF . . TRBJ1-4 TRBV3-1
TGTGCCAGCAGTACAGGCTTCCAAGAGACCCAGTACTTC CASSTGFQETQYF . . TRBJ2-5 TRBV6-1
TGTGCCAGCAGCTTAGCTATGGGCCCCGGGGGCGGCTACGAGCAGTACTTC CASSLAMGPGGGYEQYF . few TRBJ2-7 TRBV7-2
TGTGCCAGCAGTACCCCGGGACCCGATGGCTACACCTTC CASSTPGPDGYTF . . TRBJ1-2 TRBV6-1
TGTGCCAGCAGCCCGACAGGGAACTATGGCTACACCTTC CASSPTGNYGYTF TRBD1 few TRBJ1-2 TRBV9
TGTGCCAGCAGCTTGGCAAAGGATGAGCAGTTCTTC CASSLAKDEQFF . . TRBJ2-1 TRBV5-4
TGTGCCAGCAGCCCAAGACAGGCCCCCTATGGCTACACCTTC CASSPRQAPYGYTF . few TRBJ1-2 TRBV9
TGCAGTGCTAGAAATGCGCGGGGATCGAACTATGGCTACACCTTC CSARNARGSNYGYTF . . TRBJ1-2 TRBV20-1
TGCGCCAGCAGCCGGGGGGCGAGGAGCCCTACCTACGAGCAGTACTTC CASSRGARSPTYEQYF . . TRBJ2-7 TRBV5-1